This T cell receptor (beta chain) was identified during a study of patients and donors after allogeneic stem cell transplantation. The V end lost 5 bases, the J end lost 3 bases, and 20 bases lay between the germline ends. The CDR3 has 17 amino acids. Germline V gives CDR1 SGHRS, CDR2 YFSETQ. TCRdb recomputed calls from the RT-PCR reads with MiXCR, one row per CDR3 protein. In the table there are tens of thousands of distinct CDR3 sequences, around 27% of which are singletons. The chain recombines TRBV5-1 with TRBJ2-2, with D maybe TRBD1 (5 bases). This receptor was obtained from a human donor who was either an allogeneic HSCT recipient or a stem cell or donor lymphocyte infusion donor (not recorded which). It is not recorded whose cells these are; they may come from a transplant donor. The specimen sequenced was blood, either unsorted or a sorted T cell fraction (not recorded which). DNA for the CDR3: TGCGCCAGCAGGTGGCAGGGATTCTCTGGGGACACCGGGGAGCTGTTTTTT. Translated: CASRWQGFSGDTGELFF. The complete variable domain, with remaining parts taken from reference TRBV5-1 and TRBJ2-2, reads KAGVTQTPRYLIKTRGQQVTLSCSPISGHRSVSWYQQTPGQGLQFLFEYFSETQRNKGNFPGRFSGRQFSNSRSEMNVSTLELGDSALYLCASRWQGFSGDTGELFFGEGSRLTVL.